Sequencing of this T cell receptor beta chain was carried out in a study of cytomegalovirus exposure and HLA in healthy donors. Study results and caveats: Per published reports, the classifier diagnosed cytomegalovirus status with high specificity and sensitivity. Earlier analysis yielded a pattern in which most TCR beta V segments were productive about 90% or about 30% of the time.

About this clone: Its specificity is not known.

PCR was performed using 60 Vbeta and 13 Jbeta primers. TCRdb's copy holds only in-frame clones and misses some; the assay was immunoSEQ multiplex PCR. The sample shows over 150,000 clones, approximately 76% of them seen only once. The CDR3 has 13 residues. V lost 2 bases, J lost 1 base, and 6 bases lay in between. Germline lookup yields CDR1 SGHRS and CDR2 YFSETQ. The receptor comes from a man in his 60s in good health and CMV-seronegative. The rearrangement uses TRBV5-1 and TRBJ2-5, with D uncertain. Sequencing was performed on PBMCs. The CDR3 nucleotides read TGCGCCAGCAGCTTTAGTGTCCAAGAGACCCAGTACTTC. Translated: CASSFSVQETQYF.